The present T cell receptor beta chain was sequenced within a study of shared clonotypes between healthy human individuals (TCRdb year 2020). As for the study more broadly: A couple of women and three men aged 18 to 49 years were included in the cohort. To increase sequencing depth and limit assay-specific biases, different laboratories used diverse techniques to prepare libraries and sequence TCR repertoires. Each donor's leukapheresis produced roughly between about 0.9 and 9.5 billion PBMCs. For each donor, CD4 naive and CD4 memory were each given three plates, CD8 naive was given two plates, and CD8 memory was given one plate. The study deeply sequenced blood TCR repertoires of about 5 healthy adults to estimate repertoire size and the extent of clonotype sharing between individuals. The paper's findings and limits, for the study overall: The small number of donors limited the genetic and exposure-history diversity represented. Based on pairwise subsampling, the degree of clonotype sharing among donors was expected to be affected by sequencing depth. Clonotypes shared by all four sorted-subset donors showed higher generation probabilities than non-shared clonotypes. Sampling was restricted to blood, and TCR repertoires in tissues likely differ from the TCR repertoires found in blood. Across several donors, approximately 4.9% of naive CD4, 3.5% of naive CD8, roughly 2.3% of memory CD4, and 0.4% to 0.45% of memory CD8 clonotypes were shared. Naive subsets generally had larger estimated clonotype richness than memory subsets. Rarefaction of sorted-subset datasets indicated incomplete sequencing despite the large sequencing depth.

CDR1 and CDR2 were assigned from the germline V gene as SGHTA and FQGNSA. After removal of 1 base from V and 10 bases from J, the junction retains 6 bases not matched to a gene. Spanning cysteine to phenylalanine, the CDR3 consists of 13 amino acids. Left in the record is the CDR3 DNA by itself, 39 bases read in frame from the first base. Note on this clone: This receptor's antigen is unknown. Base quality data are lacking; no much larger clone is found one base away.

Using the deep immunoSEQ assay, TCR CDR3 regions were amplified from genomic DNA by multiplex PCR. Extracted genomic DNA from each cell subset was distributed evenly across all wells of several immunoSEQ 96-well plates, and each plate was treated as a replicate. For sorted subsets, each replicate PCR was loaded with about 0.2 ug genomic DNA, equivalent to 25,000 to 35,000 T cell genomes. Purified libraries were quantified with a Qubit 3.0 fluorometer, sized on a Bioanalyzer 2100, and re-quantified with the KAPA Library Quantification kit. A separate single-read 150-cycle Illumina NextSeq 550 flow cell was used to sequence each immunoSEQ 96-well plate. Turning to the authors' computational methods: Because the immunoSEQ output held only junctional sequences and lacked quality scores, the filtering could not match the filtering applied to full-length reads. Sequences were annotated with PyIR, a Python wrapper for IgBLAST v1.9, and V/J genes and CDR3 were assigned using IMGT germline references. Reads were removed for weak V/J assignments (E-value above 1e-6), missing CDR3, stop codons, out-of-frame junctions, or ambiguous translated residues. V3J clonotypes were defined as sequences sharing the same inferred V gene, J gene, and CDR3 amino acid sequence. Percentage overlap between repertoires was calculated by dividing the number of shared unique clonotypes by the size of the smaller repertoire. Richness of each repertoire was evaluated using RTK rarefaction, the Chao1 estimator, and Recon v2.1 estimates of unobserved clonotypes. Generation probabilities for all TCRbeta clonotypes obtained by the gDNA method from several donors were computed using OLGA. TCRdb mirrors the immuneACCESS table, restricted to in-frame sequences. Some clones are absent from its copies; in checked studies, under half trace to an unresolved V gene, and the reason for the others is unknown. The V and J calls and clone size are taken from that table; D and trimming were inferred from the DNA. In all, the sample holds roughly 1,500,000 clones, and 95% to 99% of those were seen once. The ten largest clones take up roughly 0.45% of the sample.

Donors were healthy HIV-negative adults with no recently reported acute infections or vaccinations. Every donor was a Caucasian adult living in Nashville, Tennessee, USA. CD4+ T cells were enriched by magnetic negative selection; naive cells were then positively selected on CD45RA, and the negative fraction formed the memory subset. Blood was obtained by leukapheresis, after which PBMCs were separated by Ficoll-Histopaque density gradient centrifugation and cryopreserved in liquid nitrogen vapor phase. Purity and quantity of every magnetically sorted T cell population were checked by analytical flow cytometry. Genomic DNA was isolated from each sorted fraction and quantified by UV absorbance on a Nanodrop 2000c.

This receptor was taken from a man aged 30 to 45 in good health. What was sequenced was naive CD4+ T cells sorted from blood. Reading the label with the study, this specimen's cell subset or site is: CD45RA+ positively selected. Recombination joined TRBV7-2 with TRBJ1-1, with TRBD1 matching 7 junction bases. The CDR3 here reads CASSLERQGRAFF. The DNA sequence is TGTGCCAGCAGCTTAGAGAGACAGGGTCGAGCTTTCTTT.